The present TCR beta chain was sequenced within a study of identical twins. Study-level findings and limits: Within twin pairs, the out-of-frame alpha sequences they shared showed excess low generation probability. Invariant populations such as MAIT and iNKT cells could partly muddle zero-insertion analyses.

A universal primer site came from template switching; cDNA carried unique molecular identifiers. TCRdb re-called the 5' RACE reads with MiXCR, one entry per CDR3 protein. Among about 1.7 million distinct CDR3 sequences listed, less than 35% were seen once. Worth noting for this clonotype: The antigen is unknown.

Germline loops: CDR1 DFQATT, CDR2 SNEGSKA (reference sequence). V gave up 2 bases and J gave up 3 bases; unmatched junction bases: 6. The CDR3 runs to 16 residues. There were only healthy Caucasians among the donors. This TCR was recovered from a newborn girl in good health. The material sequenced was cord blood. The J gene is TRBJ1-6, the V gene TRBV20-1; TRBD1 aligns across 8 bases. Written as DNA, the CDR3 is TGCAGTGCTAGAACGCAGGGGGCTTTCTATAATTCACCCCTCCACTTT. Translation gives CSARTQGAFYNSPLHF.